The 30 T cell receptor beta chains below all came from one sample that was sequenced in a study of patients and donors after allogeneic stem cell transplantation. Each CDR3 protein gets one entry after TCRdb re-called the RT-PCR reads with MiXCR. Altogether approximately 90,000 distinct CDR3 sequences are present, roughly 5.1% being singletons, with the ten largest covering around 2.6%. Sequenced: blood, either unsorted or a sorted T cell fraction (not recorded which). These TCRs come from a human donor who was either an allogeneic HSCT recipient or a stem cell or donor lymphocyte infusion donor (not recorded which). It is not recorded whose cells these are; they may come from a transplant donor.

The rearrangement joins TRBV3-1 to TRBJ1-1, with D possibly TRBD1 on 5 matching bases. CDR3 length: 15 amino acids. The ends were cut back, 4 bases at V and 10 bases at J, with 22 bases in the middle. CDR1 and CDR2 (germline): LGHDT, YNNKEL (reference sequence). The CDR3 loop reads CASSLDGTAYGGAFF. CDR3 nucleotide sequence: TGTGCCAGCAGCCTAGACGGGACCGCCTACGGTGGAGCTTTCTTT. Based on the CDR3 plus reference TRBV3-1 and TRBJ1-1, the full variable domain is DTAVSQTPKYLVTQMGNDKSIKCEQNLGHDTMYWYKQDSKKFLKIMFSYNNKELIINETVPNRFSPKSPDKAHLNLHINSLELGDSAVYFCASSLDGTAYGGAFFGQGTRLTVV.

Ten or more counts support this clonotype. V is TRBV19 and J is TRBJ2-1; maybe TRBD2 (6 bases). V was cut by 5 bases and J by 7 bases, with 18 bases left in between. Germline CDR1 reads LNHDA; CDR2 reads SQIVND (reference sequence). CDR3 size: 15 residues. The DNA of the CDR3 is TGTGCCAGTAGTCTCAATAGCGGCGGTAGGAATGAGCAGTTCTTC. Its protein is CASSLNSGGRNEQFF.

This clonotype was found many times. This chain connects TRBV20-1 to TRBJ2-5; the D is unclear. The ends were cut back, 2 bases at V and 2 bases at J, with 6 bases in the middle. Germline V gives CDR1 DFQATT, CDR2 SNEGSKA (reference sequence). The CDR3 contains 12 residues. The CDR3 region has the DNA TGCAGTGCTAGATTCGGACAAGAGACCCAGTACTTC. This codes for CSARFGQETQYF.

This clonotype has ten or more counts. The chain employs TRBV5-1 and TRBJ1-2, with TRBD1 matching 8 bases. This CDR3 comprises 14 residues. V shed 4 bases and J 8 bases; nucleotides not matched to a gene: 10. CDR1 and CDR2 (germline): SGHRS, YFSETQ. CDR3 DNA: TGCGCCAGCAGCATAGGGACAGGCGGCGACGGCTACACCTTC. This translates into CASSIGTGGDGYTF.

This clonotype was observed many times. In nucleotides, the CDR3 is TGTGCCACCAGTGACCCAACAGGGGAGAGGGCCGGGGAGCTGTTTTTT. Residues: CATSDPTGERAGELFF. The chain combines TRBV24-1 with TRBJ2-2, with 7 positions matching TRBD1. V was pared by 4 bases and J by 6 bases, with 10 bases of the junction left unmatched. Germline lookup yields CDR1 KGHDR and CDR2 SFDVKD. This CDR3 spans 16 amino acids.

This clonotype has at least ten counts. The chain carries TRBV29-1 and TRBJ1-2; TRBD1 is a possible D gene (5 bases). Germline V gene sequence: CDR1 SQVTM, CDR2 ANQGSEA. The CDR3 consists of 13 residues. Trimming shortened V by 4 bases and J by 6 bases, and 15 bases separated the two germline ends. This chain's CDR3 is CSVGGEGWDGYTF. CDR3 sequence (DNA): TGCAGCGTTGGAGGGGAGGGTTGGGATGGCTACACCTTC.

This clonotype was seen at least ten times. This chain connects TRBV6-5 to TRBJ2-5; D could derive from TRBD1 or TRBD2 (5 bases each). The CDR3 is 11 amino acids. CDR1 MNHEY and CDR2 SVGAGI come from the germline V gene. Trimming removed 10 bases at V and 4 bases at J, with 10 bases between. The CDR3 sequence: CATMRGETQYF. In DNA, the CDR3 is TGTGCCACCATGAGGGGAGAGACCCAGTACTTC.

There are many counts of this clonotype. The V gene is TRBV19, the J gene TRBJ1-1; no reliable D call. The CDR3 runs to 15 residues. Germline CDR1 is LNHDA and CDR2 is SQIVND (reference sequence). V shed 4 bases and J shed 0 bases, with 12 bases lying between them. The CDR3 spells CASSKRTHMNTEAFF. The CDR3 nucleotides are TGTGCCAGTAGTAAACGGACCCACATGAACACTGAAGCTTTCTTT.

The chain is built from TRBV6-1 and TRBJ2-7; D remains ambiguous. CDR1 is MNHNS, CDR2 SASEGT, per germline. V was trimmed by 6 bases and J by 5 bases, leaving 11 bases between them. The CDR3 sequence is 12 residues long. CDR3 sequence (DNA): TGTGCCAGCAGCTTAATCGGCGACGAGCAGTACTTC. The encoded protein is CASSLIGDEQYF.

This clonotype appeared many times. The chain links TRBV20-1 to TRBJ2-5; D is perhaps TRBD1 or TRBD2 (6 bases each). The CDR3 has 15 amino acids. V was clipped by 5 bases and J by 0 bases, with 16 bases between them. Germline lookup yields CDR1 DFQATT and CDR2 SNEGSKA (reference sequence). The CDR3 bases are TGCAGTGCTGGCTGGGGGGCGGGTTACCAAGAGACCCAGTACTTC. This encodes CSAGWGAGYQETQYF.

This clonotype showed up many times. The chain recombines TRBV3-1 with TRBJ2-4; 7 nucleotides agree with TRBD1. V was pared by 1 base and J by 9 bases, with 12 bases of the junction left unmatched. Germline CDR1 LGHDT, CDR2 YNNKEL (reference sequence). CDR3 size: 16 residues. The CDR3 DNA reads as TGTGCCAGCAGCCAAGGCGACAGGGCTAGTCATTCCATTCAGTACTTC. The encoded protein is CASSQGDRASHSIQYF.

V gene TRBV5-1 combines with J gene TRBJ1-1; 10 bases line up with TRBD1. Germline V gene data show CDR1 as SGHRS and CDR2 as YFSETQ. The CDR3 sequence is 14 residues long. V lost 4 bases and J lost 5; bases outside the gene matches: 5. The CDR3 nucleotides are TGCGCCAGCAGCCGGGACAGGGGTGGTACTGAAGCTTTCTTT. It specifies CASSRDRGGTEAFF.

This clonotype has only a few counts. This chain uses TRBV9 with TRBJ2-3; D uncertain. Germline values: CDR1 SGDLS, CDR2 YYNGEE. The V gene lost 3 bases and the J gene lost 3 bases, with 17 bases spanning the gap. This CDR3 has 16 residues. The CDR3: CASSGPPVRATDTQYF. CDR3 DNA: TGTGCCAGCAGCGGTCCCCCGGTAAGGGCAACAGATACGCAGTATTTT.

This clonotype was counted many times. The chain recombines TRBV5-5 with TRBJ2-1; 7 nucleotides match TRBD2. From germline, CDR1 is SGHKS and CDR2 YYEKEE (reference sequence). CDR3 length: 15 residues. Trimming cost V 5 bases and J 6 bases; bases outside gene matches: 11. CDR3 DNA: TGTGCCAGCAGGGAGGGACTACCCTATCCCAATGAGCAGTTCTTC. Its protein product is CASREGLPYPNEQFF. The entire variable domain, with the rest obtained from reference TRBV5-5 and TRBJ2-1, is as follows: DAGVTQSPTHLIKTRGQQVTLRCSPISGHKSVSWYQQVLGQGPQFIFQYYEKEERGRGNFPDRFSARQFPNYSSELNVNALLLGDSALYLCASREGLPYPNEQFFGPGTRLTVL.

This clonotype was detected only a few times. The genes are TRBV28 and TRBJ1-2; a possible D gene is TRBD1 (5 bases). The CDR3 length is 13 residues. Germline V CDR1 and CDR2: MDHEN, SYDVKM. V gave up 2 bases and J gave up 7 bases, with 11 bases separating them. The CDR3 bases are TGTGCCAGCAGTTTACTGACAGCCTCTGGCTACACCTTC. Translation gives CASSLLTASGYTF.

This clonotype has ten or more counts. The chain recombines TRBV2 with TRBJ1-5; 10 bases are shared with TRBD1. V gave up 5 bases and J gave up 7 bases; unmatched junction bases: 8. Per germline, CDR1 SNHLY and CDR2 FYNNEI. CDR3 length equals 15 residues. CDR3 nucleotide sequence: TGTGCCAGCAGTTACGTGGGACAGGGGTTACAGCCCCAGCATTTT. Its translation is CASSYVGQGLQPQHF. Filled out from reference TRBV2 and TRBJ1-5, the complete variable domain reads EPEVTQTPSHQVTQMGQEVILRCVPISNHLYFYWYRQILGQKVEFLVSFYNNEISEKSEIFDDQFSVERPDGSNFTLKIRSTKLEDSAMYFCASSYVGQGLQPQHFGDGTRLSIL.

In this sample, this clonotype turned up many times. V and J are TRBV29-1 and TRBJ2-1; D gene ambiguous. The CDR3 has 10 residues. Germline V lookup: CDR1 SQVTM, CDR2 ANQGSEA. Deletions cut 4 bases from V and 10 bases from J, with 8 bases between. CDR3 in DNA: TGCAGCGTTGGATCGAGCGAGCAGTTCTTC. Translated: CSVGSSEQFF.

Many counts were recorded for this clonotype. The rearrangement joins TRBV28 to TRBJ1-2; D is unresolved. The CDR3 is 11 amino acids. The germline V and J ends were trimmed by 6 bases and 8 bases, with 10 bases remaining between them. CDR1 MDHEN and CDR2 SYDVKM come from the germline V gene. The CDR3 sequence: CASRVGPGYTF. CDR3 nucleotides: TGTGCCAGCAGAGTCGGCCCCGGCTACACCTTC.

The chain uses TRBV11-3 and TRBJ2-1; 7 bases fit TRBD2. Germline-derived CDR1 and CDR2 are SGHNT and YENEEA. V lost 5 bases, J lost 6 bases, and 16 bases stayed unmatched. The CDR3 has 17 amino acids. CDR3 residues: CASSPPPGRGRFNEQFF. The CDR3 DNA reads TGTGCCAGCAGCCCCCCCCCGGGGAGGGGACGTTTCAATGAGCAGTTCTTC.

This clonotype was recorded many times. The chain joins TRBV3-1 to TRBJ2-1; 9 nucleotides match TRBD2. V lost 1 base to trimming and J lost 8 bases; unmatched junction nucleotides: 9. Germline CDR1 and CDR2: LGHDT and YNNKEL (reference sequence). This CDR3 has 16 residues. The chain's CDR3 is CASSQGLAGFLDEQFF. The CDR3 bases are TGTGCCAGCAGCCAAGGGCTAGCGGGGTTCCTCGATGAGCAGTTCTTC.

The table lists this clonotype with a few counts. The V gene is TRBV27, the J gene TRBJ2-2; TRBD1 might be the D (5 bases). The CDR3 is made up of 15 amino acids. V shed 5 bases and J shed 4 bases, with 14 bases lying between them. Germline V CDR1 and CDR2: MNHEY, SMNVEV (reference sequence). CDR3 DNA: TGTGCCAGCAGTCGCGGCCAGGGCCCCACCGGGGAGCTGTTTTTT. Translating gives CASSRGQGPTGELFF.

This CDR3 reads CASSDRRQDRSNTEAFF. CDR3 sequence (DNA): TGTGCCAGCAGTGATCGACGACAGGATCGCTCTAACACTGAAGCTTTCTTT. The chain uses TRBV2 and TRBJ1-1; the D gene is possibly TRBD1 (6 bases). CDR3 length: 17 residues. Germline-derived CDR1 and CDR2 are SNHLY and FYNNEI. V was pared by 3 bases and J by 2 bases, with 19 bases between.

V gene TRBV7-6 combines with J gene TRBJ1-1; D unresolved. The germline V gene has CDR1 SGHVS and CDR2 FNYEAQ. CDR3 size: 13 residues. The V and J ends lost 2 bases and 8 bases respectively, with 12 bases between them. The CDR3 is CASSLRRSREAFF. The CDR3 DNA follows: TGTGCCAGCAGCTTACGCAGATCCCGGGAAGCTTTCTTT.

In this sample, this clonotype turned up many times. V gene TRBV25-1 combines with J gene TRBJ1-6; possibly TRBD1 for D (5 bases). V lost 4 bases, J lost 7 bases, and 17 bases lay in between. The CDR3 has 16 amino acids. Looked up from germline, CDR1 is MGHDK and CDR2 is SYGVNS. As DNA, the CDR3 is TGTGCCAGCAGTGCTCCCGGGGGGTTCCTCAATTCACCCCTCCACTTT. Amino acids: CASSAPGGFLNSPLHF.

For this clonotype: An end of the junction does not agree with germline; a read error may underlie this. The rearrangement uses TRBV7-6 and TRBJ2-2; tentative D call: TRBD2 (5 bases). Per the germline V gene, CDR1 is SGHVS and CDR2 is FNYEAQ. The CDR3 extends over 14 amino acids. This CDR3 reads CASSVASNTGELFF. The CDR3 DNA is TGTGCCAGCAGCGTAGCGTCGAACACCGGGGAGCTGTTTTTT.

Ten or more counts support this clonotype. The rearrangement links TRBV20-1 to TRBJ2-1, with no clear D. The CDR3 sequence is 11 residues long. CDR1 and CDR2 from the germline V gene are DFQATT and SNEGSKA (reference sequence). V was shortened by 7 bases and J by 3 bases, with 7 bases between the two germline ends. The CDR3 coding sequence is TGCAGTGTCAAACTCTACAATGAGCAGTTCTTC. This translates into CSVKLYNEQFF.

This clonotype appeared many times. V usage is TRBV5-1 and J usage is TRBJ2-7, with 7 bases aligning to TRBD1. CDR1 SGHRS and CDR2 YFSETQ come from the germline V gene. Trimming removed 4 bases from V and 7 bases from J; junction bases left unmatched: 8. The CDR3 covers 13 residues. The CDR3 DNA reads TGCGCCAGCAGCAACCGACAGGGTCTGGAGCAGTACTTC. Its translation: CASSNRQGLEQYF.

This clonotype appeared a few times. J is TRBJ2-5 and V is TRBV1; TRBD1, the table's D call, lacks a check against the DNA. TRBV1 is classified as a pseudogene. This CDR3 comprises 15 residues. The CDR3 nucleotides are TGCACCAGCAGCCTACTCCCCCTCTTGAGAGAGACCCAGTACTTC. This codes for CTSSLLPLLRETQYF.

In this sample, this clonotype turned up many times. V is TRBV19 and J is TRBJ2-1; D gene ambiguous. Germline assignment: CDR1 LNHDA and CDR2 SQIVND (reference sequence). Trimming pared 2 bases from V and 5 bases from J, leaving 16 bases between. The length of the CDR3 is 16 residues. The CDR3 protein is CASSIRRASGHNEQFF. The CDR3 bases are TGTGCCAGTAGTATAAGACGGGCCTCGGGCCACAATGAGCAGTTCTTC.

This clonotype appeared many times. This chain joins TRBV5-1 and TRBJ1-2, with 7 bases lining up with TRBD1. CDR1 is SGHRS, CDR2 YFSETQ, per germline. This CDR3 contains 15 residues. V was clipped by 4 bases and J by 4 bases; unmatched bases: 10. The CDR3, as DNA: TGCGCCAGCAGCCCGAGCGTGACAGGGTCCTATGGCTACACCTTC. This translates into CASSPSVTGSYGYTF.